The 21 T cell receptor beta chains below all came from one sample that was sequenced in a study of blood T cell repertoires in COVID-19. Clones were sequenced by immunoSEQ multiplex PCR, and TCRdb holds only the in-frame ones, with some missing. The sample lists about 210,000 clones; 82% were seen once. Sample: peripheral blood. The receptor set was obtained from a woman between 40 and 55 years old with acute or convalescent COVID-19.

V gene TRBV2 combines with J gene TRBJ1-2, with 7 bases fitting TRBD1. Germline CDR1 is SNHLY and CDR2 is FYNNEI. V lost 6 bases and J lost 0; bases outside the gene matches: 4. The CDR3 length is 14 residues. This CDR3 reads CASSSQGANYGYTF. The CDR3 DNA reads TGTGCCAGCAGCTCGCAGGGGGCTAACTATGGCTACACCTTC.

The chain recombines TRBV9 with TRBJ1-1; possible D gene TRBD1, 6 bases. This CDR3 has 15 amino acids. Trimming took 6 bases from V and 1 from J, leaving 16 bases between them. Germline assignment: CDR1 SGDLS and CDR2 YYNGEE. CDR3 loop: CASTDRTKGNTEAFF. DNA of the CDR3: TGTGCCAGCACGGACAGAACGAAGGGGAACACTGAAGCTTTCTTT.

The chain has TRBV14 and TRBJ1-3; TRBD1 matches at 8 bases. Looked up from germline, CDR1 is SGHDN and CDR2 is FVKESK. This CDR3 contains 18 residues. V lost 8 bases to trimming and J lost 0 bases; unmatched junction nucleotides: 15. Here the CDR3 reads CASGGQGASENSGNTIYF. In DNA, the CDR3 is TGTGCCAGCGGCGGGCAGGGGGCTTCGGAGAACTCTGGAAACACCATATATTTT.

This chain links TRBV10-2 with TRBJ1-6; D is ambiguous. Deletions cut 2 bases from V and 8 bases from J, with 10 bases between. Germline CDR1 reads WSHSY; CDR2 reads SAAADI. This CDR3 spans 14 amino acids. The CDR3 loop is CASSERHNDSPLHF. For the CDR3, the DNA is TGCGCCAGCAGTGAGAGACATAATGATTCACCCCTCCACTTT.

The chain couples TRBV30 to TRBJ1-1; 8 positions match TRBD1. The V gene end was trimmed by 0 bases and the J gene end by 3 bases; junction bases not matched to a gene: 0. Germline V gives CDR1 GTSNPN, CDR2 SVGIG (reference sequence). The CDR3 is made up of 13 amino acids. CDR3 residues: CAWSVTGDTEAFF. CDR3 nucleotides: TGTGCCTGGAGTGTGACAGGGGACACTGAAGCTTTCTTT.

This rearrangement joins TRBV13 to TRBJ2-3, with 8 nucleotides matching TRBD1. CDR3 length: 16 residues. The trim removed 3 bases at V and 3 bases at J, leaving 8 bases unmatched. Germline CDR1 reads PRHDT; CDR2 reads FYEKMQ (reference sequence). CDR3 nucleotide sequence: TGTGCCAGCAGCTTCCGGGGGACAGGTATGACAGATACGCAGTATTTT. It translates to CASSFRGTGMTDTQYF.

The chain uses TRBV5-1 and TRBJ2-3; a possible D gene is TRBD1 (5 bases). Germline assignment: CDR1 SGHRS and CDR2 YFSETQ. The CDR3 runs to 15 residues. Trimming pared 2 bases from V and 0 bases from J, leaving 10 bases between. CDR3 in DNA: TGCGCCAGCAGCTTTCTAGGGGATAGCACAGATACGCAGTATTTT. This gives the protein CASSFLGDSTDTQYF.

The chain employs TRBV3-1 (or the pseudogene TRBV3-2) and TRBJ2-2; TRBD1 matches at 7 bases. V shed 5 bases and J 4 bases; nucleotides not matched to a gene: 7. Germline CDR1 reads LGHDT; CDR2 reads YNNKEL (reference sequence). This CDR3 comprises 15 residues. The CDR3 loop reads CASSGRDRSTGELFF. CDR3 nucleotide sequence: TGTGCCAGCAGCGGCCGGGACAGATCCACCGGGGAGCTGTTTTTT.

The V gene is TRBV19, the J gene TRBJ2-7; D unclear. The CDR3 length is 13 residues. Trimming took off 0 bases at V and 3 bases at J, with 6 bases between the two ends. CDR1 and CDR2 from the germline V gene are LNHDA and SQIVND (reference sequence). In DNA form, the CDR3 reads TGTGCCAGTAGTATAGATCACAGCTACGAGCAGTACTTC. This sequence encodes CASSIDHSYEQYF.

The V gene is TRBV30, the J gene TRBJ2-7; 8 bases are shared with TRBD1. There are 14 residues in the CDR3. Germline trimming cut 4 bases from V and 4 bases from J; bases unmatched to any gene: 9. Germline CDR1 and CDR2: GTSNPN and SVGIG (reference sequence). The CDR3 nucleotides are TGTGCCTGGACCCAATTCGACAGGGGATACGAGCAGTACTTC. As protein: CAWTQFDRGYEQYF.

DNA of the CDR3: TGTGCCAGCAGCCAAGAAACGGGAACTGGAAACACCATATATTTT. This codes for CASSQETGTGNTIYF. This sequence joins TRBV4-2 and TRBJ1-3, with D uncertain. The V gene lost 0 bases and the J gene lost 2 bases, with 8 bases spanning the gap. There are 15 residues in the CDR3. Germline CDR1 and CDR2: LGHNA and YNFKEQ.

The chain recombines TRBV4-3 with TRBJ2-7; 8 bases agree with TRBD2. Germline assignment: CDR1 LGHNA and CDR2 YSLEER. The length of the CDR3 is 15 residues. V lost 0 bases and J lost 0; bases outside the gene matches: 1. The CDR3: CASSQESGSSYEQYF. As DNA, the CDR3 is TGCGCCAGCAGCCAAGAAAGCGGGAGCTCCTACGAGCAGTACTTC.

The chain uses TRBV6-7 and TRBJ2-7; tentatively, D is TRBD1 (6 bases). TRBV6-7 is recorded as an ORF, its role being uncertain. Trimming took off 5 bases at V and 1 base at J, with 15 bases between the two ends. This CDR3 comprises 15 residues. The CDR3 nucleotides are TGTGCCAGCAGTCCGAATACAGGGAATTCCTACGAGCAGTACTTC. Its translation: CASSPNTGNSYEQYF.

This clone appeared many times. The chain combines TRBV3-1 (or the pseudogene TRBV3-2) with TRBJ2-2, with 10 bases matching TRBD2. Germline trimming cut 1 base from V and 7 bases from J; bases unmatched to any gene: 6. This CDR3 is built from 16 residues. Germline loops: CDR1 LGHDT, CDR2 YNNKEL (reference sequence). The CDR3 loop is CASSQGVLAGVGELFF. The DNA of the CDR3 is TGTGCCAGCAGCCAAGGGGTCCTAGCGGGGGTCGGGGAGCTGTTTTTT.

This clone was detected only once. The chain joins TRBV27 to TRBJ1-2; D remains unclear. From germline, CDR1 is MNHEY and CDR2 SMNVEV (reference sequence). V was cut by 5 bases and J by 4 bases, with 11 bases left in between. The CDR3 has 13 residues. Written as DNA, the CDR3 is TGTGCCAGCAGTAAACATTCCCTCTATGGCTACACCTTC. It specifies CASSKHSLYGYTF.

J is TRBJ2-1 and V is TRBV6-5; TRBD1 aligns across 8 bases. After removal of 7 bases from V and 5 bases from J, the junction contained 4 bases not matched to a gene. The CDR3 extends over 13 amino acids. Germline lookup yields CDR1 MNHEY and CDR2 SVGAGI. Written as DNA, the CDR3 is TGTGCCAGCACCGGACAGGGAAACAATGAGCAGTTCTTC. Translating it yields CASTGQGNNEQFF.

The J gene is TRBJ1-2, the V gene TRBV6-5; D is ambiguous. The V end was cut by 11 bases, the J end by 8 bases, with 12 bases between. Germline V lookup: CDR1 MNHEY, CDR2 SVGAGI. This CDR3 contains 10 residues. CDR3 in DNA: TGTGCCGGTGGTGTGAGGGGCTACACCTTC. Translating gives CAGGVRGYTF.

This clone was observed a single time. The chain employs TRBV28 and TRBJ2-3; possibly TRBD2 for D (5 bases). V gave up 5 bases and J gave up 0 bases, with 12 bases separating them. Germline CDR1 is MDHEN and CDR2 is SYDVKM. The CDR3 has 15 amino acids. The CDR3 protein is CASSPSRTSTDTQYF. The CDR3 bases are TGTGCCAGCAGTCCTAGCAGAACTAGCACAGATACGCAGTATTTT.

The V gene is TRBV27, the J gene TRBJ1-2; D possibly corresponds to TRBD1 (6 bases). With 5 bases removed from V and 8 bases from J, the gap between germline ends came to 15 bases. Per the germline V gene, CDR1 is MNHEY and CDR2 is SMNVEV (reference sequence). CDR3 size: 13 residues. The CDR3: CASSQTGPVGYTF. CDR3 in DNA: TGTGCCAGCAGTCAAACAGGGCCCGTGGGCTACACCTTC.

The chain links TRBV6-5 to TRBJ1-4; possibly TRBD1 for D (6 bases). V was cut by 9 bases and J by 0 bases, with 11 bases left in between. Germline values: CDR1 MNHEY, CDR2 SVGAGI. The CDR3 runs 14 residues. The CDR3 sequence: CASGQPATNEKLFF. CDR3 nucleotide sequence: TGTGCCAGTGGACAGCCCGCAACTAATGAAAAACTGTTTTTT.

A few counts support this clone. J is TRBJ1-3 and V is TRBV5-1, with D unclear. The germline V and J ends were trimmed by 1 base and 1 base, with 9 bases remaining between them. Germline CDR1 and CDR2: SGHRS and YFSETQ. CDR3 length: 15 residues. As DNA, the CDR3 is TGCGCCAGCAGCTTGAGTGCAACTTCTGGAAACACCATATATTTT. Translated: CASSLSATSGNTIYF.